This T cell receptor beta chain was recorded in a study of T cells in Graves' hyperthyroidism and ophthalmopathy. Study-wide points: In blood, most of the thyroid clonotypes expanded above 0.001 were also present.

It was RNA transcripts that yielded the amplified TCR beta CDR3 regions. In the first-round RT-PCR of the TCR CDR3, the HTBI primer set was used. TCRdb used MiXCR to reprocess the multiplex PCR reads, holding one entry per CDR3 protein. This table holds some 300,000 distinct CDR3 sequences, roughly a fifth found once. Of note for this clonotype: Its cognate antigen is unknown.

The specimen was blood. The clonotype originates from a man aged 50-59 years with Graves' ophthalmopathy.

DNA for the CDR3: TGTGCCATCAGTGATGCTTCCATCGAGCCCCAGCATTTT. This codes for CAISDASIEPQHF. The chain recombines TRBV10-3 with TRBJ1-5; D not certain. Germline CDR1 ENHRY, CDR2 SYGVKD. V lost 3 bases, J lost 8 bases, and 11 bases lay in between. The CDR3 runs 13 residues.